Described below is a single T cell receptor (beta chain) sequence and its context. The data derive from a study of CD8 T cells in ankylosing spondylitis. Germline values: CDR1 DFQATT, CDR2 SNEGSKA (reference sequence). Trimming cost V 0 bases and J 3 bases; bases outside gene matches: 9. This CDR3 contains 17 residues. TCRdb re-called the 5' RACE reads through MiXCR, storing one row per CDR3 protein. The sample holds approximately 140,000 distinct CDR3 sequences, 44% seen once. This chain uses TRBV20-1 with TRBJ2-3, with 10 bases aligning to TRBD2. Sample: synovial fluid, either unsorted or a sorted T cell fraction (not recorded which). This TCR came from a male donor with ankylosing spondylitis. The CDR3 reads CSARDRGSGRSTDTQYF. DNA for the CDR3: TGCAGTGCTAGAGATCGGGGTAGCGGGAGGTCGACAGATACGCAGTATTTT.